Here is one TCR beta chain with its context. Its antigen has not been determined. Qualities for individual bases were not recorded, and no much larger clone is one base off. A distance of 9 bases separates the germline ends of V and J, which lose 7 bases and 6 bases respectively. From the germline V gene, CDR1 is ENHRY and CDR2 is SYGVKD. Inclusive of the bounding cysteine and phenylalanine, the CDR3 is 11 residues long. Just the 33-base CDR3 DNA is kept, in frame starting at base 1. The collaborating institutions used their own protocols to collect whole blood in K2EDTA tubes. For TCRbeta analysis, collaborators shipped samples in one of three forms: frozen whole blood, isolated PBMCs, or DNA extracted from either of those sample types. The data were taken from a study of blood T cell repertoires in COVID-19 (dated by TCRdb to 2019 to 2021). Concerning the study at large: Samples covering the acute and convalescent phases of COVID-19 were provided by collaborators in the United States, Italy and Spain. The material from the prospective study consisted of cDNA or gDNA derived from T cells, B-cell-depleted T cells, or PBMCs. The dataset comprised deeply sampled blood TCRbeta repertoires from subjects exposed to, actively infected with, or recovered from COVID-19. The repertoires were made available in a free public database intended to serve as a resource for research on the immune response to SARS-CoV-2. The samples were drawn from the first 160 participants of the ongoing ImmuneRACE study and from 1,254 subjects provided by 6 global collaborators. Sample metadata almost always included a de-identified subject ID, COVID-19 status, age in years and sex. Where available, HLA class I and class II types were obtained from metadata supplied by the sample provider rather than from assay-based typing. What the research found in general, with its limitations: The amount of clinical and demographic metadata varied by source and participant and was provided uncurated.

TCRbeta CDR3 regions were amplified from genomic DNA by means of the immunoSEQ Assay, a bias-controlled multiplex PCR. From the authors' description of their analysis: Within the assay, amplification of reference gene primers was used to estimate how many nucleated cells each sample contained. Sequence reads were collapsed and filtered to measure the absolute abundance of every unique TCRbeta CDR3 rearrangement. For each sample, productive Simpson clonality was calculated by taking the square root of Simpson's diversity index across productive rearrangements. TCRdb re-hosts the immuneACCESS table, in-frame sequences only. Its copies lack some clones; in the studies checked, an unresolved V gene accounts for under half of them, and the cause for the rest is not known. From that table come the V and J calls and clone size; the DNA was used to work out D and trimming. The table for this sample lists more than 150,000 clones; approximately 86% of them were counted only once. The top ten clonotypes cover 0.99% of the sample.

This sequence originates from a man between 18 and 29 years old with acute or convalescent COVID-19. The sequence is built from TRBV10-3 and TRBJ1-1, with a tentative D gene TRBD1 over 5 matching bases. Sequencing used peripheral blood. CDR3 reads: CAINGGAEAFF. The nucleotides read TGTGCCATCAATGGGGGGGCTGAAGCTTTCTTT.